The rows below give T cell receptor beta chains drawn from one sample of a study of blood T cell repertoires in COVID-19. The assay was immunoSEQ multiplex PCR, and TCRdb's table has in-frame clones only and misses some. This table holds 150,000 or so clones, approximately 88% found once. Sequenced input: peripheral blood. These receptors were collected from a woman aged 55 to 70 with acute or convalescent COVID-19. Both conserved end residues are part of each CDR3. Each record gives: D gene, J gene, CDR3 length, V gene, clone size, CDR3 DNA, CDR3 protein. The D gene is left open where the match is weak. Size values are once, few and many counts, or a class for expanded clones, and some rows have none.

TRBD1 TRBJ2-7 14 TRBV6-5 NA TGTGCCAGCAGCCCACAGGGGGATGGATACGAGCAGTACTTC CASSPQGDGYEQYF
NA TRBJ1-5 15 TRBV2 NA TGTGCCAGCAGTCCCGACAGGAGTTCAAATCAGCCCCAGCATTTT CASSPDRSSNQPQHF
TRBD1 TRBJ2-7 15 TRBV6-5 NA TGTGCCAGCAGTCCCCGCGGGACAGGGTTCTACGAGCAGTACTTC CASSPRGTGFYEQYF
TRBD1 TRBJ1-4 15 TRBV7-9 NA TGTGCCAGCAGCCCTCCGGGACAGGGGGCTGAAAAACTGTTTTTT CASSPPGQGAEKLFF
TRBD2 TRBJ2-1 16 TRBV27 NA TGTGCCAGCCATATTGGCGGACTAGCGGGATACAATGAGCAGTTCTTC CASHIGGLAGYNEQFF
TRBD1 TRBJ1-1 13 TRBV7-8 NA TGTGCCAGCAGTTCTGGGACAGGGGTTGAAGCTTTCTTT CASSSGTGVEAFF
TRBD1 TRBJ1-3 14 TRBV6-5 NA TGTGCCAGCAGCTACAGGGGCTCTGGAAACACCATATATTTT CASSYRGSGNTIYF
TRBD1 TRBJ2-3 16 TRBV28 NA TGTGCCAGCAGTCCTAGTTCGACAGGGGAGACAGATACGCAGTATTTT CASSPSSTGETDTQYF
TRBD2 TRBJ2-3 15 TRBV19 few TGTGCCACCCGGACTAGCGGGGGGGCGGGGGATACGCAGTATTTT CATRTSGGAGDTQYF
TRBD1 TRBJ1-4 16 TRBV4-1 NA TGCGCCAGCAGCCTCCCCCGGGACAGTCTTAATGAAAAACTGTTTTTT CASSLPRDSLNEKLFF
TRBD2 TRBJ2-5 21 TRBV5-1 NA TGCGCCAGCAGCTGGGGATCGTGGTTGGCTAGCGGGGGCACCCCTCAAGAGACCCAGTACTTC CASSWGSWLASGGTPQETQYF
TRBD2 TRBJ2-1 16 TRBV19 NA TGTGCCAGTAGTACCTTCGGGGGGATCTCCTACAATGAGCAGTTCTTC CASSTFGGISYNEQFF
NA TRBJ2-5 13 TRBV6-1 NA TGTGCCAGCAGTGATTACAGCCAGAAGACCCAGTACTTC CASSDYSQKTQYF
NA TRBJ1-2 15 TRBV7-2 NA TGTGCCAGCAGCCCTCGATCGTTAGCTAACTATGGCTACACCTTC CASSPRSLANYGYTF
NA TRBJ1-1 13 TRBV6-5 NA TGTGCCAGCAGTTACGCGAGTAGCACTGAAGCTTTCTTT CASSYASSTEAFF
TRBD1 TRBJ2-3 15 TRBV27 few TGTGCCAGCAGTTCCCTATCGACAGGGCCAGATACGCAGTATTTT CASSSLSTGPDTQYF
NA TRBJ2-5 13 TRBV5-4 NA TGTGCCAGCAGCTTGGACAGGAAGGAGACCCAGTACTTC CASSLDRKETQYF
NA TRBJ1-2 15 TRBV5-4 NA TGTGCCAGCAGCTTGGGCCCAGGGCCTCAGGGAGGCTACACCTTC CASSLGPGPQGGYTF
NA TRBJ2-5 14 TRBV7-9 NA TGTGCCAGCAGCCTTTATCCCCACCAAGAGACCCAGTACTTC CASSLYPHQETQYF